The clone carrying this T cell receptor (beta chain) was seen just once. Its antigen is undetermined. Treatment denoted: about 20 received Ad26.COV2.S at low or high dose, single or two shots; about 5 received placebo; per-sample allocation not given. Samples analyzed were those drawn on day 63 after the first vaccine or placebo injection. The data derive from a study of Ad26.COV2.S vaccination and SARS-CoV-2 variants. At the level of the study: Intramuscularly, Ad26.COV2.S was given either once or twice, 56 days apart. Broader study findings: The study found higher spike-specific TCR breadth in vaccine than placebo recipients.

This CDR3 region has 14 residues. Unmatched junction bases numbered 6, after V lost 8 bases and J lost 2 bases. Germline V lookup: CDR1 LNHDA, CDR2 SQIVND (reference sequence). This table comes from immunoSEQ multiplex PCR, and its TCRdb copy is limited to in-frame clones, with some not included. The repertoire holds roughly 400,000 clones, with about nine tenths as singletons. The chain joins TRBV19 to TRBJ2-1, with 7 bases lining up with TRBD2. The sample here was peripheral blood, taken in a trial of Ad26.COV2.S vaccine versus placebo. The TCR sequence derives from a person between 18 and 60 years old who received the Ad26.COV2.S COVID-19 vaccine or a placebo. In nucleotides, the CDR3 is TGTGCCAGTGGCCCGGGAGGACCCTACAATGAGCAGTTCTTC. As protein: CASGPGGPYNEQFF. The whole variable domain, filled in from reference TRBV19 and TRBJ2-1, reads DGGITQSPKYLFRKEGQNVTLSCEQNLNHDAMYWYRQDPGQGLRLIYYSQIVNDFQKGDIAEGYSVSREKKESFPLTVTSAQKNPTAFYLCASGPGGPYNEQFFGPGTRLTVL.